A single sample is the source of the 30 T cell receptor beta chains below, sequenced in a study of Ad26.COV2.S vaccination and SARS-CoV-2 variants. Clones were sequenced by immunoSEQ multiplex PCR, and TCRdb holds only the in-frame ones, with some missing. The table has more than 400,000 clones, less than 95% seen once. Treatment indicated: some 20 received Ad26.COV2.S at low or high dose, single or two shots; about 5 received placebo; per-sample allocation not given. All samples were drawn on day 63, counting from the first vaccine or placebo injection. The sequencing here drew on peripheral blood, taken in a trial of Ad26.COV2.S vaccine versus placebo. The receptor set was obtained from a person aged 18-60 years who received the Ad26.COV2.S COVID-19 vaccine or a placebo.

V and J are TRBV7-8 and TRBJ1-2; D possibly corresponds to TRBD1 (5 bases). The V end lost 5 bases, the J end lost 5 bases, and 15 bases lay between the germline ends. The CDR3 is 14 amino acids. Germline CDR1 is SGHVS and CDR2 is FQNEAQ. This CDR3 reads CASSPTREEYGYTF. CDR3 nucleotides: TGTGCCAGCAGCCCCACCAGGGAGGAGTATGGCTACACCTTC. Full variable domain (missing parts from reference TRBV7-8 and TRBJ1-2): GAGVSQSPRYKVAKRGQDVALRCDPISGHVSLFWYQQALGQGPEFLTYFQNEAQLDKSGLPSDRFFAERPEGSVSTLKIQRTQQEDSAVYLCASSPTREEYGYTFGSGTRLTVV.

The V gene is TRBV27, the J gene TRBJ2-5, with a weak D call TRBD2 (6 bases). Germline lookup yields CDR1 MNHEY and CDR2 SMNVEV (reference sequence). The V gene lost 3 bases and the J gene lost 7 bases, with 12 bases spanning the gap. There are 13 residues in the CDR3. The DNA for the CDR3 is TGTGCCAGCAGTTTCGGCCCCGGGGGGACCCAGTACTTC. Residues: CASSFGPGGTQYF.

The chain carries TRBV29-1 and TRBJ2-7, with 7 bases identical to TRBD1. The CDR3 has 12 residues. The germline gives CDR1 SQVTM, CDR2 ANQGSEA. V lost 6 bases and J lost 3; bases outside the gene matches: 5. As DNA, the CDR3 is TGCAGCGTCGGGGACAGCCGCTACGAGCAGTACTTC. Translating it yields CSVGDSRYEQYF.

This rearrangement joins TRBV7-2 to TRBJ2-2, with D perhaps assigned TRBD1 or TRBD2 (5 bases each). Trimming cost V 5 bases and J 6 bases, with 16 bases left between them. The germline V gene has CDR1 SGHTA and CDR2 FQGNSA. This CDR3 spans 15 amino acids. This CDR3 reads CASSPRVTGPGELFF. DNA of the CDR3: TGTGCCAGCAGCCCGAGGGTTACAGGACCCGGGGAGCTGTTTTTT.

This clone occurred once. This chain uses TRBV18 with TRBJ1-3, with D perhaps TRBD1 (6 bases). CDR3 length equals 16 residues. Germline V gene sequence: CDR1 KGHSH, CDR2 LQKENI. V lost 5 bases to trimming and J lost 0 bases, with 14 bases between them. CDR3 protein: CASSSPTGFSGNTIYF. The CDR3 coding sequence is TGTGCCAGCTCATCGCCGACAGGCTTCTCTGGAAACACCATATATTTT. The variable domain in full, with the rest retrieved from reference TRBV18 and TRBJ1-3, is NAGVMQNPRHLVRRRGQEARLRCSPMKGHSHVYWYRQLPEEGLKFMVYLQKENIIDESGMPKERFSAEFPKEGPSILRIQQVVRGDSAAYFCASSSPTGFSGNTIYFGEGSWLTVV.

The chain combines TRBV7-8 with TRBJ2-2; TRBD2 matches 9 bases. Germline V gene sequence: CDR1 SGHVS, CDR2 FQNEAQ. The CDR3 loop spans 14 amino acids. V was clipped by 5 bases and J by 5 bases; unmatched bases: 3. The CDR3 region is CASSSGLATGELFF. CDR3 bases: TGTGCCAGCAGCAGCGGACTAGCGACCGGGGAGCTGTTTTTT.

The J gene is TRBJ2-1, the V gene TRBV28; no clear D. CDR3 length: 14 residues. Trimming shortened V by 4 bases and J by 7 bases, and 14 bases separated the two germline ends. Per the germline V gene, CDR1 is MDHEN and CDR2 is SYDVKM. CDR3 residues: CASSSPGQGNEQFF. The CDR3 DNA follows: TGTGCCAGCAGTTCCCCGGGTCAAGGGAATGAGCAGTTCTTC.

This chain joins TRBV11-2 and TRBJ2-7, with 7 bases matching TRBD1. Trimming removed 5 bases from V and 2 bases from J; junction bases left unmatched: 0. The V gene's germline CDR1 is SGHAT and CDR2 FQNNGV. The CDR3 is made up of 12 amino acids. CDR3 nucleotide sequence: TGTGCCAGCAGCCAGGGGGCCTACGAGCAGTACTTC. It is translated as CASSQGAYEQYF. Complete variable domain (other parts from reference TRBV11-2 and TRBJ2-7): EAGVAQSPRYKIIEKRQSVAFWCNPISGHATLYWYQQILGQGPKLLIQFQNNGVVDDSQLPKDRFSAERLKGVDSTLKIQPAKLEDSAVYLCASSQGAYEQYFGPGTRLTVT.

The CDR3 protein is CASSWRRNGTSYNEQFF. CDR3 DNA: TGTGCCAGTAGTTGGAGACGGAACGGGACTAGCTACAATGAGCAGTTCTTC. V and J are TRBV19 and TRBJ2-1; 8 bases are shared with TRBD2. The germline gives CDR1 LNHDA, CDR2 SQIVND (reference sequence). The V and J ends lost 5 bases and 3 bases, in that order; junction bases with no gene match: 12. The CDR3 length is 17 residues. The whole variable domain, remainder taken from reference TRBV19 and TRBJ2-1, is DGGITQSPKYLFRKEGQNVTLSCEQNLNHDAMYWYRQDPGQGLRLIYYSQIVNDFQKGDIAEGYSVSREKKESFPLTVTSAQKNPTAFYLCASSWRRNGTSYNEQFFGPGTRLTVL.

This sequence joins TRBV30 and TRBJ1-2; no firm D call. The CDR3 is 12 amino acids. The V gene lost 0 bases and the J gene lost 8 bases, with 10 bases spanning the gap. Germline-derived CDR1 and CDR2 are GTSNPN and SVGIG (reference sequence). In DNA, the CDR3 is TGTGCCTGGAGTGTAGCTCCTACAGGCTACACCTTC. Its translation is CAWSVAPTGYTF.

This sequence joins TRBV18 and TRBJ2-1; D remains unclear. This CDR3 spans 13 amino acids. Germline V lookup: CDR1 KGHSH, CDR2 LQKENI. With 2 bases removed from V and 7 bases from J, the gap between germline ends came to 9 bases. The DNA of the CDR3 is TGTGCCAGCTCACCAGGATCGAGGAATGAGCAGTTCTTC. It is translated as CASSPGSRNEQFF.

The chain has TRBV6-5 and TRBJ1-2; D not resolved. The V end lost 6 bases, the J end lost 7 bases, and 15 bases lay between the germline ends. CDR1 is MNHEY, CDR2 SVGAGI, per germline. The CDR3 spans 13 residues. CDR3 DNA: TGTGCCAGCAGCGACGGGCCCCCGGGTGGCTACACCTTC. This sequence encodes CASSDGPPGGYTF.

This sequence joins TRBV7-2 and TRBJ1-5; D gene ambiguous. V was pared by 3 bases and J by 0 bases, with 6 bases between. The CDR3 extends over 14 amino acids. CDR1 is SGHTA, CDR2 FQGNSA, per germline. CDR3 nucleotide sequence: TGTGCCAGCAGCTTTGGGGTTAGCAATCAGCCCCAGCATTTT. Protein sequence: CASSFGVSNQPQHF.

V is TRBV6-2 or TRBV6-3 and J is TRBJ2-1; D might be TRBD2 (5 bases). The CDR3 length is 16 residues. The germline gives CDR1 MNHEY, CDR2 SVGEGT. Trimming took 2 bases from V and 6 from J, leaving 17 bases between them. The CDR3 region is CASSYDPQRISNEQFF. The CDR3 region has the DNA TGTGCCAGCAGTTACGACCCCCAGCGGATCTCCAATGAGCAGTTCTTC.

The chain has TRBV27 and TRBJ1-5; D possibly corresponds to TRBD1 (6 bases). Germline loops: CDR1 MNHEY, CDR2 SMNVEV (reference sequence). This CDR3 is 16 amino acids long. V dropped 5 bases and J dropped 1 base, with 15 bases sitting between them. This CDR3 is CASSPLRGASNQPQHF. CDR3 DNA sequence: TGTGCCAGCAGTCCGCTGAGGGGGGCCAGCAATCAGCCCCAGCATTTT.

The count of this clone is one. V gene TRBV4-3 combines with J gene TRBJ2-7, with 8 bases that match TRBD2. This CDR3 region has 15 residues. Germline lookup yields CDR1 LGHNA and CDR2 YSLEER. Losses at the gene ends were 1 base for V and 5 bases for J; bases not matched to a gene: 7. The CDR3 loop reads CASSQAAGERHEQYF. The CDR3 DNA reads TGCGCCAGCAGCCAAGCAGCGGGAGAACGGCACGAGCAGTACTTC.

V is TRBV9 and J is TRBJ2-1; a possible D gene is TRBD1 (5 bases). Germline V gene sequence: CDR1 SGDLS, CDR2 YYNGEE. Trimming took 4 bases from V and 5 from J, leaving 22 bases between them. This CDR3 is 17 amino acids long. The CDR3 here is CASSIQRSQGSNNEQFF. The CDR3 DNA follows: TGTGCCAGCAGCATACAGAGGTCCCAGGGAAGTAACAATGAGCAGTTCTTC.

The genes are TRBV6-6 and TRBJ2-1; 7 bases agree with TRBD1. Unmatched junction bases numbered 4, after V lost 6 bases and J lost 8 bases. CDR1 and CDR2 (germline): MNHNY, SVGAGI (reference sequence). The CDR3 spans 12 residues. For the CDR3, the DNA is TGTGCCAGCAGCCTGACAGGGTATGAGCAGTTCTTC. Translating gives CASSLTGYEQFF.

The genes are TRBV24-1 and TRBJ2-1; TRBD2 aligns across 13 bases. V lost 3 bases and J lost 4; bases outside the gene matches: 14. From germline, CDR1 is KGHDR and CDR2 SFDVKD. This CDR3 is built from 20 residues. DNA of the CDR3: TGTGCCACCAGTGATAGAACCGGGACTAGCGGGGACCGACCTTACAATGAGCAGTTCTTC. Its translation is CATSDRTGTSGDRPYNEQFF.

The CDR3 DNA follows: TGTGCCACTTTATACAGGGGTGGCACAGATACGCAGTATTTT. Protein product: CATLYRGGTDTQYF. The chain employs TRBV6-5 and TRBJ2-3; 7 bases fit TRBD1. This CDR3 has 14 residues. The V and J ends lost 10 bases and 1 base, in that order; junction bases with no gene match: 8. Germline V lookup: CDR1 MNHEY, CDR2 SVGAGI.

This rearrangement joins TRBV5-5 to TRBJ2-7; D may match TRBD1 or TRBD2 (6 bases each). This CDR3 comprises 15 residues. Trimming cost V 0 bases and J 4 bases, with 14 bases left between them. Looked up from germline, CDR1 is SGHKS and CDR2 is YYEKEE (reference sequence). The CDR3 region has the DNA TGTGCCAGCAGCTTGGCACCGAGGGGGGATTACGAGCAGTACTTC. The encoded protein is CASSLAPRGDYEQYF.

A note on this clone: This sample also contains other DNA sequences that code for the same CDR3. DNA for the CDR3: TGCGCCAGCAGCTCAACCGGGACCTATGGCTACACCTTC. The encoded protein is CASSSTGTYGYTF. The chain is built from TRBV5-1 and TRBJ1-2; D may be TRBD1 (5 bases). The length of the CDR3 is 13 residues. Between the trimmed V and J ends, which lost 3 bases and 4 bases, there was a span of 10 bases. The germline V gene has CDR1 SGHRS and CDR2 YFSETQ.

The CDR3 nucleotides read TGTGCCAGCAGACCCGGACGGACACACACAGATACGCAGTATTTT. Residues: CASRPGRTHTDTQYF. The chain combines TRBV27 with TRBJ2-3, with D possibly matching TRBD1 (5 bases). With 6 bases removed from V and 2 bases from J, the gap between germline ends came to 15 bases. In germline, CDR1 is MNHEY, CDR2 SMNVEV (reference sequence). CDR3 length: 15 amino acids.

This rearrangement joins TRBV9 to TRBJ1-5; D is unresolved. The CDR3 has 13 residues. The germline CDR1 and CDR2 sequences are SGDLS and YYNGEE. Trimming removed 0 bases from V and 5 bases from J, with 6 bases in between. CDR3 sequence (DNA): TGTGCCAGCAGCGTAGGGCAGGATCAGCCCCAGCATTTT. Its translation is CASSVGQDQPQHF.

The chain uses TRBV7-9 and TRBJ2-7; tentatively, D is TRBD1 (6 bases). Trimming stripped 2 bases from V and 2 bases from J, with 7 bases between. Germline CDR1 is SEHNR and CDR2 is FQNEAQ (reference sequence). The CDR3 length is 13 residues. This CDR3 reads CASSLKGAYEQYF. The CDR3 DNA sequence: TGTGCCAGCAGCTTAAAGGGGGCCTACGAGCAGTACTTC. The full variable domain, in which reference TRBV7-9 and TRBJ2-7 provide the parts outside the CDR3, is DTGVSQNPRHKITKRGQNVTFRCDPISEHNRLYWYRQTLGQGPEFLTYFQNEAQLEKSRLLSDRFSAERPKGSFSTLEIQRTEQGDSAMYLCASSLKGAYEQYFGPGTRLTVT.

CDR3 sequence reads: CASSGRQGGTDGYTF. DNA of the CDR3: TGCGCCAGCAGCGGAAGACAGGGTGGAACGGATGGCTACACCTTC. This rearrangement joins TRBV5-1 to TRBJ1-2, with 7 bases that match TRBD1. CDR1 SGHRS and CDR2 YFSETQ come from the germline V gene. V lost 4 bases to trimming and J lost 6 bases; unmatched junction nucleotides: 12. CDR3 length: 15 residues. Full variable domain (missing parts from reference TRBV5-1 and TRBJ1-2): KAGVTQTPRYLIKTRGQQVTLSCSPISGHRSVSWYQQTPGQGLQFLFEYFSETQRNKGNFPGRFSGRQFSNSRSEMNVSTLELGDSALYLCASSGRQGGTDGYTFGSGTRLTVV.

The rearrangement uses TRBV7-9 and TRBJ2-7, with 9 bases that match TRBD2. Per the germline V gene, CDR1 is SEHNR and CDR2 is FQNEAQ (reference sequence). The CDR3 has 15 residues. Germline trimming cut 0 bases from V and 4 bases from J; bases unmatched to any gene: 4. The CDR3 DNA sequence: TGTGCCAGCAGCTTAGCCGGGACTAGCTCTTACGAGCAGTACTTC. It codes for CASSLAGTSSYEQYF.

The chain is built from TRBV7-8 and TRBJ2-4; TRBD2 matches 14 bases. The V segment lost 5 bases and the J segment 15 bases; nucleotides outside the gene matches: 12. CDR3 length equals 15 residues. The germline V gene has CDR1 SGHVS and CDR2 FQNEAQ. The DNA for the CDR3 is TGTGCCAGCAGCCCCCGGGGACTAGCGGGAGTCCCGCGGTACTTC. Amino acid sequence: CASSPRGLAGVPRYF.

V usage is TRBV9 and J usage is TRBJ2-7; 9 bases align to TRBD1. The trim removed 0 bases at V and 2 bases at J, leaving 6 bases unmatched. Germline CDR1 SGDLS, CDR2 YYNGEE. The CDR3 loop spans 16 amino acids. CDR3 coding DNA: TGTGCCAGCAGCGTAGGTGTGGGACAGGGTACCTACGAGCAGTACTTC. Residues: CASSVGVGQGTYEQYF.

This chain links TRBV6-2 or TRBV6-3 with TRBJ2-7; possibly TRBD2 for D (5 bases). There are 11 residues in the CDR3. V was trimmed by 5 bases and J by 9 bases, leaving 11 bases between them. Germline assignment: CDR1 MNHEY and CDR2 SVGEGT. CDR3 DNA sequence: TGTGCCAGCAGTCCCGGGGTTCTGCAGTACTTC. Protein: CASSPGVLQYF.